The rows below give T cell receptor beta chains drawn from one sample of a study of control samples from healthy donors and cancer patients. The data were produced by immunoSEQ multiplex PCR, yet TCRdb's version contains in-frame clones alone and is incomplete. The sample shows over 85,000 clones, approximately 88% of them seen only once. What was sequenced was PBMCs. Every receptor here comes from a man aged 65 to 85 with lung cancer. The CDR3 runs from the conserved cysteine through the conserved F or W. Fields, in order: CDR3 protein, clone size, J gene, V gene. A row's size may be missing; if present it is once, few, many or a size class.

CDR3: CASSPFRQGGVYEQYF
size: .
J: TRBJ2-7
V: TRBV18

CDR3: CASLEWTGDGYTF
size: .
J: TRBJ1-2
V: TRBV2

CDR3: CASSPRNTEAFF
size: .
J: TRBJ1-1
V: TRBV4-1

CDR3: CASSPTGVAGGTTGELFF
size: once
J: TRBJ2-2
V: TRBV27

CDR3: CASSDRNLNNEQFF
size: .
J: TRBJ2-1
V: TRBV7-9

CDR3: CASSEKGRGWAFF
size: .
J: TRBJ1-1
V: TRBV6-1

CDR3: CASSIGLAGVGTGELFF
size: .
J: TRBJ2-2
V: TRBV19

CDR3: CASSFGGSYEQYF
size: .
J: TRBJ2-7
V: TRBV27

CDR3: CASSIGAWGIGELFF
size: .
J: TRBJ2-2
V: TRBV19

CDR3: CASSHLDSYNEQFF
size: .
J: TRBJ2-1
V: TRBV4-1

CDR3: CASSKRRGRGIYNSPLHF
size: .
J: TRBJ1-6
V: TRBV21-1

CDR3: CASSLSPAQETQYF
size: .
J: TRBJ2-5
V: TRBV7-2

CDR3: CASSFSGGATDTQYF
size: .
J: TRBJ2-3
V: TRBV6-2/TRBV6-3

CDR3: CASSPRLAGPNEQFF
size: .
J: TRBJ2-1
V: TRBV5-1

CDR3: CASSEGHLNEQYF
size: .
J: TRBJ2-7
V: TRBV7-9

CDR3: CATSAPGRPYEQYF
size: .
J: TRBJ2-7
V: TRBV24-1

CDR3: CASSFGRGLDQPQHF
size: .
J: TRBJ1-5
V: TRBV5-5

CDR3: CASSERQLTDTQYF
size: .
J: TRBJ2-3
V: TRBV2

CDR3: CASSSGPALDTQYF
size: .
J: TRBJ2-3
V: TRBV7-9

CDR3: CASSWSGGAYEQYF
size: .
J: TRBJ2-7
V: TRBV6-5

CDR3: CSASPSSGPEQFF
size: few
J: TRBJ2-1
V: TRBV20-1

CDR3: CASSRVWAGEAFF
size: .
J: TRBJ1-1
V: TRBV7-2

CDR3: CASRDSGANVLTF
size: .
J: TRBJ2-6
V: TRBV18

CDR3: CASSLWTAETQYF
size: .
J: TRBJ2-5
V: TRBV5-1

CDR3: CASSHIGTAILPQHF
size: .
J: TRBJ1-5
V: TRBV19

CDR3: CASSQAVGQGVQETQYF
size: once
J: TRBJ2-5
V: TRBV14

CDR3: CASSLQGWDKNSPLHF
size: .
J: TRBJ1-6
V: TRBV7-3

CDR3: CASSSSLGGNQPQHF
size: .
J: TRBJ1-5
V: TRBV28

CDR3: CASSLTTPTDTQYF
size: .
J: TRBJ2-3
V: TRBV5-1

CDR3: CASSPDRDGDNEKLFF
size: .
J: TRBJ1-4
V: TRBV4-2

CDR3: CASSLDDLRRVNTEAFF
size: .
J: TRBJ1-1
V: TRBV7-2

CDR3: CASSRNPRGEQFF
size: few
J: TRBJ2-1
V: TRBV5-4

CDR3: CASSQEGTSYEQYF
size: once
J: TRBJ2-7
V: TRBV3-1/TRBV3-2

CDR3: CASSAERGYEQYF
size: .
J: TRBJ2-7
V: TRBV9

CDR3: CASSRSIQGGDYGYTF
size: few
J: TRBJ1-2
V: TRBV3-1/TRBV3-2

CDR3: CASSQEQVSYNYEQYF
size: .
J: TRBJ2-7
V: TRBV4-1

CDR3: CASGPRGRGETQYF
size: .
J: TRBJ2-5
V: TRBV6-5

CDR3: CATSDSRNTYEQYF
size: few
J: TRBJ2-7
V: TRBV24-1

CDR3: CASSLRTLNTGELFF
size: .
J: TRBJ2-2
V: TRBV5-8

CDR3: CATSDGPSRVAGAQYF
size: once
J: TRBJ2-5
V: TRBV24-1

CDR3: CATSDLRAGGGLTDTQYF
size: .
J: TRBJ2-3
V: TRBV24-1

CDR3: CASSLGRGGQETQYF
size: .
J: TRBJ2-5
V: TRBV7-9

CDR3: CASSLWDRGSYNEQFF
size: .
J: TRBJ2-1
V: TRBV5-1

CDR3: CAIRGDTFSYNEQFF
size: .
J: TRBJ2-1
V: TRBV10-3

CDR3: CASTLGGTGTDTQYF
size: .
J: TRBJ2-3
V: TRBV27

CDR3: CASSQSEDRACEQFF
size: .
J: TRBJ2-1
V: TRBV23-1

CDR3: CASSTLRDRVDYGYTF
size: few
J: TRBJ1-2
V: TRBV6-6

CDR3: CASSQVGVGGATDTQYF
size: .
J: TRBJ2-3
V: TRBV7-3